This paragraph covers one TCR beta chain sequence. This entry is derived from a study of blood T cell repertoires in COVID-19. Study overall: COVID-19 samples collected from the United States, Italy and Spain covered acute and convalescent phases. The analysed material was cDNA or gDNA that came from T cells, B-cell-depleted T cells, or PBMCs.

The authors' processing: Estimates of nucleated cell counts were drawn from the amplification of reference gene primers. Here immunoSEQ multiplex PCR was the method, and the copy in TCRdb shows in-frame clones only, minus some. The DNA gave D and trimming, while V, J and clone size come from that table. The sample records more than 95,000 clones, 75% to 85% being singletons. V shed 0 bases, J shed 3 bases, and the junction held 4 bases outside the gene matches. Germline CDR1 reads GTSNPN; CDR2 reads SVGIG (reference sequence). The CDR3 is 14 residues long. The sequence came from a woman between 45 and 65 years old with acute or convalescent COVID-19. The V call is TRBV30, the J call TRBJ2-7; TRBD1 matches at 8 bases. Source material: peripheral blood. DNA of the CDR3: TGTGCCTGGAGTGTAGACAGGGGAATCTACGAGCAGTACTTC. As protein: CAWSVDRGIYEQYF.